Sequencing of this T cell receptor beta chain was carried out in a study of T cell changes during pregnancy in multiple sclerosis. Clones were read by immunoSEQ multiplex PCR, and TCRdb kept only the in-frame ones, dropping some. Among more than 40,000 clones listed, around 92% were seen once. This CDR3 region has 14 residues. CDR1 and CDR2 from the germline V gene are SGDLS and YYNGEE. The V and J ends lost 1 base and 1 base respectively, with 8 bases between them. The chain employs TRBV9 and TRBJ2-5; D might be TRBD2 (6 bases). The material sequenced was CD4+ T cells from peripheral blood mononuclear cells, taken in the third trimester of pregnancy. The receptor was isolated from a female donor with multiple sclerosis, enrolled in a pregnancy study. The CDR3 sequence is CASSVRGIQETQYF. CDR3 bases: TGTGCCAGCAGCGTACGGGGGATCCAAGAGACCCAGTACTTC.